The rows below give T cell receptor beta chains drawn from one sample of a study of shared clonotypes between healthy human individuals. Clones were read by immunoSEQ multiplex PCR, and TCRdb kept only the in-frame ones, dropping some. The data hold about 180,000 clones, with about 93% observed a single time. Source material: naive CD4+ T cells sorted from blood. These receptor sequences come from a young woman in good health. CDR3s include the opening cysteine and the closing phenylalanine or tryptophan. The D gene is left open where the match is weak. Not every row has a clone size; where given, it reads once, few, many or a size class.

>TRBJ1-2|.|TRBV27|.
CASSFSRGRGYTF
TGTGCCAGCAGTTTTTCAAGAGGGCGAGGCTACACCTTC
>TRBJ2-7|few|TRBV21-1|.
CASSPQGQGNHEQYF
TGTGCCAGCAGCCCCCAGGGACAGGGGAACCACGAGCAGTACTTC
>TRBJ2-5|.|TRBV27|.
CASSFSPGPFEQYF
TGTGCCAGCAGTTTCTCGCCGGGCCCGTTTGAGCAGTACTTC
>TRBJ1-2|.|TRBV11-1|.
CASSLGADVSYGYTF
TGTGCCAGCAGCTTAGGTGCTGACGTTAGCTATGGCTACACCTTC
>TRBJ2-1|.|TRBV7-2|TRBD2
CASSLVAGNSYNEQFF
TGTGCCAGCAGCTTAGTAGCGGGAAACAGTTATAATGAGCAGTTCTTC
>TRBJ2-6|.|TRBV18|.
CASSPLPLSGANVLTF
TGTGCCAGCTCACCACTCCCCCTCTCTGGGGCCAACGTCCTGACTTTC
>TRBJ2-5|.|TRBV27|TRBD1
CASSYNPDRGETQYF
TGTGCCAGCAGCTATAACCCCGACAGGGGCGAGACCCAGTACTTC
>TRBJ2-7|few|TRBV6-5|.
CASSRQAPYEQYF
TGTGCCAGCAGTAGACAGGCCCCCTACGAGCAGTACTTC
>TRBJ2-2|.|TRBV9|TRBD1
CASSIQGAGSMYTGELFF
TGTGCCAGCAGCATACAGGGGGCTGGTAGCATGTACACCGGGGAGCTGTTTTTT
>TRBJ1-2|.|TRBV5-1|TRBD1
CASSLQGEYGYTF
TGCGCCAGCAGCTTGCAGGGGGAATATGGCTACACCTTC
>TRBJ2-7|.|TRBV5-1|TRBD2
CASSLTSGSQSYGEQYF
TGCGCCAGCAGCTTGACTAGCGGGAGCCAATCATACGGCGAGCAGTACTTC
>TRBJ2-7|few|TRBV5-4|TRBD1
CASSPGTESSYEQYF
TGTGCCAGCAGCCCGGGGACAGAGAGCTCCTACGAGCAGTACTTC
>TRBJ2-2|.|TRBV7-9|.
CASSQPQGPGELFF
TGTGCCAGCAGCCAGCCGCAGGGTCCCGGGGAGCTGTTTTTT
>TRBJ1-1|.|TRBV7-3|.
CASSQQGNTEAFF
TGTGCCAGCAGCCAACAGGGGAACACTGAAGCTTTCTTT
>TRBJ2-3|.|TRBV4-1|.
CASSPELAAPDTQYF
TGCGCCAGCAGCCCGGAACTAGCAGCCCCGGATACGCAGTATTTT
>TRBJ1-1|once|TRBV30|.
CAWMRTEAFF
TGTGCCTGGATGCGGACTGAAGCTTTCTTT
>TRBJ1-2|.|TRBV27|.
CASSLYGGLGNYGYTF
TGTGCCAGCAGTTTATACGGGGGGCTTGGTAACTATGGCTACACCTTC
>TRBJ2-7|.|TRBV11-2|.
CATKPGSPTYEQYF
TGTGCCACCAAGCCCGGGTCACCTACCTACGAGCAGTACTTC
>TRBJ2-1|.|TRBV9|TRBD2
CASSVGLAADLNEQFF
TGTGCCAGCAGCGTAGGACTAGCGGCCGACTTAAATGAGCAGTTCTTC
>TRBJ1-1|.|TRBV6-4|.
CASSRRSGANTEAFF
TGTGCCAGCAGTCGAAGGTCAGGTGCGAACACTGAAGCTTTCTTT
>TRBJ1-1|.|TRBV2|TRBD1
CASSWTGNVEAFF
TGTGCCAGCAGTTGGACAGGGAATGTTGAAGCTTTCTTT
>TRBJ2-4|once|TRBV13|TRBD2
CASSLVSTSGSRLAKNIQYF
TGTGCCAGCAGCTTAGTGTCGACTAGCGGGAGTCGCCTAGCCAAAAACATTCAGTACTTC
>TRBJ1-5|few|TRBV30|.
CAWSAYLQPQHF
TGTGCCTGGAGTGCCTATCTCCAGCCCCAGCATTTT
>TRBJ1-1|.|TRBV5-1|.
CASSFGPANTEAFF
TGCGCCAGCAGCTTTGGGCCGGCGAACACTGAAGCTTTCTTT
>TRBJ2-1|.|TRBV2|TRBD2
CASKAGGPSNEQFF
TGTGCCAGCAAAGCGGGAGGGCCCTCGAATGAGCAGTTCTTC
>TRBJ2-1|.|TRBV30|TRBD2
CAWTAGGYSEQFF
TGTGCCTGGACCGCGGGAGGGTACAGTGAGCAGTTCTTC
>TRBJ2-7|.|TRBV6-6|TRBD2
CASSPLAGSSYEQYF
TGTGCCAGCAGCCCCCTAGCGGGATCCTCCTACGAGCAGTACTTC
>TRBJ1-5|.|TRBV19|.
CASSIGQRLSQPQHF
TGTGCCAGTAGTATAGGACAGAGATTGTCTCAGCCCCAGCATTTT
>TRBJ1-1|.|TRBV5-1|TRBD1
CASSWGQSEAFF
TGCGCCAGCAGCTGGGGACAGAGTGAAGCTTTCTTT
>TRBJ2-2|.|TRBV9|.
CASSVESRNTGELFF
TGTGCCAGCAGCGTAGAAAGTAGAAACACCGGGGAGCTGTTTTTT
>TRBJ2-7|.|TRBV18|.
CASSPGPFSSYEQYF
TGTGCCAGCTCACCAGGCCCTTTTAGCTCCTACGAGCAGTACTTC
>TRBJ2-5|.|TRBV19|.
CASSMGVPETQYF
TGTGCCAGTAGTATGGGGGTACCGGAGACCCAGTACTTC
>TRBJ2-5|.|TRBV6-6|TRBD1
CASSGDSQETQYF
TGTGCCAGCAGTGGGGACAGCCAAGAGACCCAGTACTTC
>TRBJ2-7|.|TRBV25-1|.
CASSDTTPYEQYF
TGTGCCAGCAGTGACACTACCCCCTACGAGCAGTACTTC
>TRBJ2-7|.|TRBV7-9|.
CASSRDISYEQYF
TGTGCCAGCAGCCGGGACATCTCCTACGAGCAGTACTTC
>TRBJ2-7|.|TRBV7-2|.
CASSLVVQIYEQYF
TGTGCCAGCAGCTTAGTGGTACAGATCTACGAGCAGTACTTC
>TRBJ1-1|.|TRBV2|.
CASTGSKTEAFF
TGTGCCAGCACAGGGTCGAAGACTGAAGCTTTCTTT
>TRBJ2-5|.|TRBV5-4|TRBD2
CASSFEAGFRGETQYF
TGTGCCAGCAGCTTTGAAGCGGGATTTCGCGGAGAGACCCAGTACTTC
>TRBJ2-4|.|TRBV4-1|TRBD1
CASSQGRDSGTIQYF
TGCGCCAGCAGCCAAGGCCGGGACAGTGGTACCATTCAGTACTTC
>TRBJ1-5|.|TRBV6-1|.
CASSEARNQPQHF
TGTGCCAGCAGTGAAGCCAGAAATCAGCCCCAGCATTTT
>TRBJ2-3|.|TRBV27|TRBD1
CASSIGQGSDTQYF
TGTGCCAGCAGTATCGGACAGGGGTCAGATACGCAGTATTTT
>TRBJ1-5|few|TRBV19|.
CASRAGQTSNQPQHF
TGTGCCAGTAGAGCGGGGCAGACAAGCAATCAGCCCCAGCATTTT
>TRBJ1-4|.|TRBV19|TRBD1
CASSQGANNEKLFF
TGTGCCAGTAGTCAGGGGGCGAACAATGAAAAACTGTTTTTT